This T cell receptor beta chain emerged from a study of T cells in Graves' hyperthyroidism and ophthalmopathy. Every diagnosis used clinical symptoms, serum thyroxine and TRAb, thyroid ultrasound and orbital computed tomography. Remarks on this clonotype: No antigen is known for it.

Per the germline V gene, CDR1 is SGHAT and CDR2 is FQNNGV. The V end was cut by 8 bases, the J end by 4 bases, with 11 bases between. The length of the CDR3 is 12 residues. Study outcomes and limitations: In blood, most of the thyroid clonotypes expanded above 0.001 were also present. Ophthalmopathy got predicted by the model a median approximately 6.4 months before its onset.

TCR beta CDR3 regions were amplified from RNA transcripts. The HTBI primer set was used in a first-round RT-PCR of the TCR CDR3. MiXCR, run by TCRdb on the multiplex PCR reads, gives a single entry per CDR3 protein. The data contain a few hundred thousand distinct CDR3 sequences, about 45% of them seen just once; the ten biggest clones take up about 45%. Sequenced sample: peripheral blood or thyroid tissue (not recorded which). This rearrangement joins TRBV11-2 to TRBJ1-1, with TRBD1 as a possible D gene (5 bases). This clonotype originated in an adult woman with Graves' disease, either hyperthyroidism or ophthalmopathy (not recorded which). CDR3 in amino acids: CASSMGTTEAFF. The CDR3 DNA follows: TGTGCCAGCTCAATGGGGACCACTGAAGCTTTCTTT.